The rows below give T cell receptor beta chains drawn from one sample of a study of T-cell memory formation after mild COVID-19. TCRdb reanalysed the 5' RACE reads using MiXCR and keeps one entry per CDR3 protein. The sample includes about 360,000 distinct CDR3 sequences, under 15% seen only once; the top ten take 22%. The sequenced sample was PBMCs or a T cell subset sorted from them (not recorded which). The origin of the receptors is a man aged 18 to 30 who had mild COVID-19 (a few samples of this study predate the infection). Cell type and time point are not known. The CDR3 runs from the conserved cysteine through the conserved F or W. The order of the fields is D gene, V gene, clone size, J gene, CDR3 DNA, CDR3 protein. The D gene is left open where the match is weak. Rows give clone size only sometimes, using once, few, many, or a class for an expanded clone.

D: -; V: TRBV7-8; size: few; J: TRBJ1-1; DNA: TGTGCCAGCAGCTCACGATCCAATGTGAACACTGAAGCTTTCTTT; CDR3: CASSSRSNVNTEAFF
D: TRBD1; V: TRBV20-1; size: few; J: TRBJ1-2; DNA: TGCAGTGCTAGATCCGCCGGACAGGGTGGTTATGGCTACACCTTC; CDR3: CSARSAGQGGYGYTF
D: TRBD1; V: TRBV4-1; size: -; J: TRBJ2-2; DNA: TGCGCCACCCACAGGGGGCAGAGCGGGGAGCTGTTTTTT; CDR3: CATHRGQSGELFF
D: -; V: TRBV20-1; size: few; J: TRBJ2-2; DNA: TGCAGTGCTGTACCTTTGACAGAAACGAACACCGGGGAGCTGTTTTTT; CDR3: CSAVPLTETNTGELFF
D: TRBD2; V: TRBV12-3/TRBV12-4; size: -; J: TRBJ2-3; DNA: TGTGCCAGCAGTTCACTAGCGGGGGGCATCACAGATACGCAGTATTTT; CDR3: CASSSLAGGITDTQYF
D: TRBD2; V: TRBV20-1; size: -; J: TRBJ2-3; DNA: TGCAGTGCTGCGGGTCTAGCGGGGGGGCCAGATACGCAGTATTTT; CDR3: CSAAGLAGGPDTQYF
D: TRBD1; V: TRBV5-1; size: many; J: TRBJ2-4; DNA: TGCGCCAGCAGAGAGACAGGGACCGTAGACATTCAGTACTTC; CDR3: CASRETGTVDIQYF
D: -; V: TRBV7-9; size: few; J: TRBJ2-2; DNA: TGTGCCAGCAGCCCGTGGGGCGACACCGGGGAGCTGTTTTTT; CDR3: CASSPWGDTGELFF
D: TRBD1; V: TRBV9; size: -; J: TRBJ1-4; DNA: TGTGCCAGCAGCGTAGGATACAGGGGCACTAATGAAAAACTGTTTTTT; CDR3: CASSVGYRGTNEKLFF
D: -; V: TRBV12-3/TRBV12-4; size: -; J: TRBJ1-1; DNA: TGTGCCAGCAGCTCGGACAGCCTTGAAGCTTTCTTT; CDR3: CASSSDSLEAFF
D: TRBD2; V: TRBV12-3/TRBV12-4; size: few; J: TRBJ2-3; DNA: TGTGCCAGCAGTGACCCTGGACTAGCGGGGGCCCTTAGCACAGATACGCAGTATTTT; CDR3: CASSDPGLAGALSTDTQYF
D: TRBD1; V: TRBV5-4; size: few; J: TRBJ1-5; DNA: TGTGCCAGCAGCCAGGGGGTTAGTCAGCCCCAGCATTTT; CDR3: CASSQGVSQPQHF
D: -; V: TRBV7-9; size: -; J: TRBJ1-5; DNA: TGTGCCAGCAGTCTATCCCATTTAGGCCAGCCCCAGCATTTT; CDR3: CASSLSHLGQPQHF
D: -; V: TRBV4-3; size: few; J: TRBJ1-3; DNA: TGCGCCAGCAGCCAAGAACTCCCCCGTCGATTGAGTGGAAACACCATATATTTT; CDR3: CASSQELPRRLSGNTIYF
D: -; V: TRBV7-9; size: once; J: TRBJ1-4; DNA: TGTGCCAGCAGCCGGAAGAGGGTGGGTAATGAAAAACTGTTTTTT; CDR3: CASSRKRVGNEKLFF
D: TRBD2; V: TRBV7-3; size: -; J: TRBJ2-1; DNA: TGTGCCAGCAGCCCCTCCCTCCGGCGGGGGATTTACAATGAGCAGTTCTTC; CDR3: CASSPSLRRGIYNEQFF
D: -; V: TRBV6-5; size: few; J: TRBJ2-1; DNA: TGTGCCAGCAGTTACTCGGGGAAAGGCAATGAGCAGTTCTTC; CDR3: CASSYSGKGNEQFF
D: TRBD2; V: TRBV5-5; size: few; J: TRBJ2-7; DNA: TGTGCCAGCAGCCGAGGACTAGCGGGCGCCCCCTACGAGCAGTACTTC; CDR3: CASSRGLAGAPYEQYF
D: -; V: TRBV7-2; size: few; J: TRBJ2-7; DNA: TGTGCCAGCAGCTACCGGTCCCCCGGGCCCTACGAGCAGTACTTC; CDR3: CASSYRSPGPYEQYF
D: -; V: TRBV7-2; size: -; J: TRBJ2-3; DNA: TGTGCCAGCATCCGGGGGCTAGCTTCCGATACGCAGTATTTT; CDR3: CASIRGLASDTQYF
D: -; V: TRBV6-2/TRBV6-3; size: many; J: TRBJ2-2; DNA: TGTGCCAGCAGTTACCCAGGGGCGAACACCGGGGAGCTGTTTTTT; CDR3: CASSYPGANTGELFF
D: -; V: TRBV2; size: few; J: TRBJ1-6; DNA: TGTGCCAGCAGGATAAGAGGGAATTCACCCCTCCACTTT; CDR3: CASRIRGNSPLHF
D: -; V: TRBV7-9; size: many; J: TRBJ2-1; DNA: TGTGCCAGCAGCTTTGGGCAGGCCGACAATGAGCAGTTCTTC; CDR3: CASSFGQADNEQFF
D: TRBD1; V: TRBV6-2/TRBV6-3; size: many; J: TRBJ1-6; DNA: TGTGCCAGCAGAACCACGCGGGGGACAGGGTCTCCGGCACTCCACTTT; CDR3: CASRTTRGTGSPALHF
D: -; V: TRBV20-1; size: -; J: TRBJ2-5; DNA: TGCAGTGCTAGCCCGCAGGAGACCCAGTACTTC; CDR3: CSASPQETQYF
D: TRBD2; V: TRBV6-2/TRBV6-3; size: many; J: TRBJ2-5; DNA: TGTGCCAGCAGTCCCCGGACTAGCGGGGTCCAGGAGACCCAGTACTTC; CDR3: CASSPRTSGVQETQYF
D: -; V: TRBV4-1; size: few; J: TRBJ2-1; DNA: TGCGCCAGCAGCCAAGAGAACGGAGGCTACAATGAGCAGTTCTTC; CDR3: CASSQENGGYNEQFF
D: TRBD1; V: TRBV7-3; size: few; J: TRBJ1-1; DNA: TGTGCCAGCAGCTATGCAGGGGGAGGGTACACTGAAGCTTTCTTT; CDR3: CASSYAGGGYTEAFF
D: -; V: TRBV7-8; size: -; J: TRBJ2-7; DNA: TGTGCCAGCAGCTTGCGTGAGGCGGACGAGCAGTACTTC; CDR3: CASSLREADEQYF
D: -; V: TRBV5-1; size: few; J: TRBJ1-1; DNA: TGCGCCAGCAGCCAACGTGAGGAAGCAGGGGCGCACATGAACACTGAAGCTTTCTTT; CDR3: CASSQREEAGAHMNTEAFF
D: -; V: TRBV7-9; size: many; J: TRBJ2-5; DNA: TGTGCCAGCAGCTCGGGGGCAACCAGGGAGACCCAGTACTTC; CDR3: CASSSGATRETQYF
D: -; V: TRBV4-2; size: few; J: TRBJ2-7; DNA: TGTGCCAGCAGCCCCCCGGCAGGGCCTGCCGAGCAGTACTTC; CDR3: CASSPPAGPAEQYF
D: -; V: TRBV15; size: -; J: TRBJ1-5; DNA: TGTGCCACCAGTCCCGATAATCAGCCCCAGCATTTT; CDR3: CATSPDNQPQHF
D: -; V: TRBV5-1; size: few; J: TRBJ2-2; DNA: TGCGCCAGCAGCTCCGACCGGGGGCGCGGCACCGGGGAGCTGTTTTTT; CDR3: CASSSDRGRGTGELFF
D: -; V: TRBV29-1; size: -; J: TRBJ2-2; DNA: TGCAGCGTTGCGGGCTCGAACACCGGGGAGCTGTTTTTT; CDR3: CSVAGSNTGELFF
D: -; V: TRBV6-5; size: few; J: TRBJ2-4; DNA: TGTGCCAGCAGTTCCCCCGGGGGGCGCAAAAACATTCAGTACTTC; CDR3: CASSSPGGRKNIQYF
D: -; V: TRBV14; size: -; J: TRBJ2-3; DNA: TGTGCCAGCAGCCAAGAAGGGTTCTATACGCAGTATTTT; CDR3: CASSQEGFYTQYF
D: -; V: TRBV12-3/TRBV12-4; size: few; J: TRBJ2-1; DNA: TGTGCCAGCAGTATCCAGGGGAAGCAGTTCTTC; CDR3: CASSIQGKQFF
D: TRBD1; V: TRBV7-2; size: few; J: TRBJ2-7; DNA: TGTGCCAGCAGCTTAGATCACAGGGGCTACGAGCAGTACTTC; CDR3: CASSLDHRGYEQYF
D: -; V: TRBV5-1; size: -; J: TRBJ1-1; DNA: TGCGCCAGCAGCTTCCGGGGGCAGGCTTTCTTT; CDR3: CASSFRGQAFF
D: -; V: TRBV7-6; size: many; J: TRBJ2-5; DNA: TGTGCCAGCACCACGCCTCAGACCCAGTACTTC; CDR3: CASTTPQTQYF
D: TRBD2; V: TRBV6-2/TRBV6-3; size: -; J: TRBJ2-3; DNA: TGTGCCAGCAGTTACCCCTTTCCGGGGGGTCGTGAAGATACGCAGTATTTT; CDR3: CASSYPFPGGREDTQYF
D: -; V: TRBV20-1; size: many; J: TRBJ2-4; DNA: TGCAGTGTTTATTCCAGTAACATTCAGTACTTC; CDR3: CSVYSSNIQYF
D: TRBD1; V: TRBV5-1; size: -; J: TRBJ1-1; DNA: TGCGCCAGCAGCTTGACAGGGGGGAGTGGTGAAGCTTTCTTT; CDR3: CASSLTGGSGEAFF
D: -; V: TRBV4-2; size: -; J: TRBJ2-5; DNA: TGTGCCAGCAGCCAAGAACCAGCGGGCTCGATCCAAGAGACCCAGTACTTC; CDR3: CASSQEPAGSIQETQYF
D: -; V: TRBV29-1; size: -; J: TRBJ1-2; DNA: TGCAGCGTTGATAAGGACCCCCGGTATGGCTACACCTTC; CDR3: CSVDKDPRYGYTF
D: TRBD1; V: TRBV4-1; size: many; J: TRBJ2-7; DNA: TGCGCCAGCAGCCCGATCGGGACAGGGGCGGCCTACGAGCAGTACTTC; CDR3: CASSPIGTGAAYEQYF
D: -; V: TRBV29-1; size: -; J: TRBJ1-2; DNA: TGCAGCGTTGTTTTACAGAGCTATGGCTACACCTTC; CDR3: CSVVLQSYGYTF
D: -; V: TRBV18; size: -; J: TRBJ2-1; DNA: TGTGCCAGCTCACCAGGCTCCCTCTCCTACAATGAGCAGTTCTTC; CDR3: CASSPGSLSYNEQFF
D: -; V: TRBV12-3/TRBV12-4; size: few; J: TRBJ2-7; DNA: TGTGCCAGCACACCGGGCCGCTCCTACGAGCAGTACTTC; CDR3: CASTPGRSYEQYF
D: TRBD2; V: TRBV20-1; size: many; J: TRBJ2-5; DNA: TGCAGTGCTATTCCCAGCACTAGCGGGCCTCAGTACTTC; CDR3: CSAIPSTSGPQYF
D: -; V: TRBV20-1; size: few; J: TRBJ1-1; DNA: TGCAGTGCCACAGAGATGAACACTGAAGCTTTCTTT; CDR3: CSATEMNTEAFF
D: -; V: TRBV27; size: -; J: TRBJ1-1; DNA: TGTGCCAGCACCTCCCGGACAGAAAAGAACACTGAAGCTTTCTTT; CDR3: CASTSRTEKNTEAFF
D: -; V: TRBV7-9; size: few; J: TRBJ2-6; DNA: TGTGCCAGCAGCTTACTCGTTGGGGCCAACGTCCTGACTTTC; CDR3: CASSLLVGANVLTF
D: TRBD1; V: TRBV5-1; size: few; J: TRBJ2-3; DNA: TGCGCCAGCAGCTTCCTACAGGGGTCCCTCGAGACGCAGTATTTT; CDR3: CASSFLQGSLETQYF
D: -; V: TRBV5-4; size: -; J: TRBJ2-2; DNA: TGTGCCAGCAGCTCCCCCCCAGGGCGCGACACCGGGGAGCTGTTTTTT; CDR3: CASSSPPGRDTGELFF
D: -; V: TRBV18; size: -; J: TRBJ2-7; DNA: TGTGCCAGCTCACCAGTAGGGGCCGAGCAGTACTTC; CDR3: CASSPVGAEQYF
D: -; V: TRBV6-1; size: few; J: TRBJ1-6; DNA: TGTGCCAGCAGTGAAATAAGAGGCGGCGGAACACCCCTCCACTTT; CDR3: CASSEIRGGGTPLHF
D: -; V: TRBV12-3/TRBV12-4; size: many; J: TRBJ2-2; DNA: TGTGCCAGCAGGATCAACAGGGGGGGCACCGGGGAGCTGTTTTTT; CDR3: CASRINRGGTGELFF